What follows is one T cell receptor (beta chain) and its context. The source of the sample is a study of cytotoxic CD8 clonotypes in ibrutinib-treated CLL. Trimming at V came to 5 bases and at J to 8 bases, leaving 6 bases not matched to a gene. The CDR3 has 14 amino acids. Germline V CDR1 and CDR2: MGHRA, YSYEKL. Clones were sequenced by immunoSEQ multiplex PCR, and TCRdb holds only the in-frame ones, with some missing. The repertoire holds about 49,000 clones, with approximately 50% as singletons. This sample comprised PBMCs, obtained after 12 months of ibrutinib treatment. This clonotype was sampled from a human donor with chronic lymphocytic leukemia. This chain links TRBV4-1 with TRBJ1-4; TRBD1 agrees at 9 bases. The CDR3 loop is CASSGDRDKEKLFF. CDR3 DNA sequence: TGCGCCAGCAGCGGGGACAGGGATAAGGAAAAACTGTTTTTT.